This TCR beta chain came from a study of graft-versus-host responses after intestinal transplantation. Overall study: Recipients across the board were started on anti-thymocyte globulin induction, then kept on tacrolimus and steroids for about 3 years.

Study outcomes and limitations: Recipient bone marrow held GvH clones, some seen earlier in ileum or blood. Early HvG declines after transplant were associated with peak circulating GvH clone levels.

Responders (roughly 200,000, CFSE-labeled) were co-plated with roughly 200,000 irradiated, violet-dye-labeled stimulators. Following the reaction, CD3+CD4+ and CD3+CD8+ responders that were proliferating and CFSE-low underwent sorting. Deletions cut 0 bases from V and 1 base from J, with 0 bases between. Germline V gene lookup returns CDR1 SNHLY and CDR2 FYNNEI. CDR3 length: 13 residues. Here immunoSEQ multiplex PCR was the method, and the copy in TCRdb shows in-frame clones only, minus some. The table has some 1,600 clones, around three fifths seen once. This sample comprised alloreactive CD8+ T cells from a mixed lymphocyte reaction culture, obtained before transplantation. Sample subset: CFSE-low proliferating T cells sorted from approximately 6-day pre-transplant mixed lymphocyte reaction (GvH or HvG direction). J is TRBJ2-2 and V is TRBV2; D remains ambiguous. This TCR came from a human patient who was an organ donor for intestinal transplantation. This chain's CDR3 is CASSEANTGELFF. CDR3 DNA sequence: TGTGCCAGCAGTGAAGCGAACACCGGGGAGCTGTTTTTT.